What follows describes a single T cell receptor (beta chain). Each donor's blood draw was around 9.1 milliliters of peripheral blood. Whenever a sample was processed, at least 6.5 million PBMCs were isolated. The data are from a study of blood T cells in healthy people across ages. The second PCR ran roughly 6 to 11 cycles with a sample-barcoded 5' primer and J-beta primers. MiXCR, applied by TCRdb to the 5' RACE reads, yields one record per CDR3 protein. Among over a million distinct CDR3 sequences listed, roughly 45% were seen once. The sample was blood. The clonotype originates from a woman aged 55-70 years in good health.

CDR3 nucleotides: TGTGCCAGCAGTGAAGGGAGGGGATGGTTCTACGAGCAGTACTTC. This translates into CASSEGRGWFYEQYF. The chain joins TRBV6-1 to TRBJ2-7; possibly TRBD2 for D (6 bases). The CDR3 loop spans 15 amino acids. Trimming left V 1 base short and J 3 bases short, with 13 bases between. CDR1 is MNHNS and CDR2 is SASEGT in the germline V gene.